Sequencing of this T cell receptor beta chain was carried out in a study of beta chain features in type 1 diabetes. The isolated RNA, all of it, was reverse transcribed, so expressed TCRB transcripts were what got sequenced. Clones were read by immunoSEQ multiplex PCR, and TCRdb kept only the in-frame ones, dropping some. This table has about 650,000 clones, 9.5% to 15% appearing once. General observations from the study: Among all four CD4+ subsets, Type 1 diabetes patients had TCRB CDR3s that were moderately but significantly shorter.

A remark on this clone: The target antigen is unknown.

The CDR3 runs 15 residues. The ends were cut back, 5 bases at V and 6 bases at J, with 14 bases in the middle. Germline V gives CDR1 SGHTA, CDR2 FQGNSA. Sequencing was done on a sample of naive CD4+ T cells from blood. This TCR came from a man in his thirties or forties with type 1 diabetes. The chain uses TRBV7-2 and TRBJ1-6; possibly TRBD1 for D (6 bases). CDR3 in DNA: TGTGCCAGCAGCACCGGGGACACATTTAATTCACCCCTCCACTTT. The encoded protein is CASSTGDTFNSPLHF.